Listed below are T cell receptor beta chains from one sample, sequenced in a study of PD-1 blockade in classical Hodgkin lymphoma. The repertoire was sequenced with immunoSEQ multiplex PCR; TCRdb's copy has only in-frame clones and lacks some. The sample contains 89,000 or so clones, around nine tenths of which appear only once. Specimen: peripheral blood mononuclear cells (PBMCs), collected before the second cycle of nivolumab. Receptors originate from a human donor with classical Hodgkin lymphoma. The CDR3 runs from the conserved cysteine through the conserved F or W. The order of the fields is V gene, D gene, clone size, J gene, CDR3 DNA, CDR3 protein. D genes are given only for firm matches. Size is stated for part of the rows, as once, few or many counts, or as a class when the clone is expanded.

TRBV9,TRBD1,-,TRBJ2-5,TGTGCCAGCAGCTTACAGGACAGGGGCCAAGAGACCCAGTACTTC,CASSLQDRGQETQYF
TRBV13,-,-,TRBJ1-1,TGTGCCAGCAGCTTAGGTGTTTGGGGGAACACTGAAGCTTTCTTT,CASSLGVWGNTEAFF
TRBV10-3,-,-,TRBJ1-1,TGTGCCATCAGGCCCGGGACGGTGAACACTGAAGCTTTCTTT,CAIRPGTVNTEAFF
TRBV5-4,-,-,TRBJ1-4,TGTGCCAGCAGCCGACCAAATGAAAAACTGTTTTTT,CASSRPNEKLFF
TRBV28,-,-,TRBJ1-2,TGTGCCAGCAGTCCATTTCCCCTTTATGGCTACACCTTC,CASSPFPLYGYTF
TRBV7-9,TRBD2,-,TRBJ2-5,TGTGCCAGCAGCTCCCGGACTAGCACGACAGAGACCCAGTACTTC,CASSSRTSTTETQYF
TRBV6-5,-,once,TRBJ2-2,TGTGCCAGCAGTGGGAGGAACACCGGGGAGCTGTTTTTT,CASSGRNTGELFF
TRBV6-5,TRBD2,-,TRBJ2-1,TGTGCCAGCAGTTCCACCGCGGGACTAGTACGTGAGCAGTTCTTC,CASSSTAGLVREQFF
TRBV11-2,-,-,TRBJ2-5,TGTGCCAGCAGCTTAGCCCAGGGACAAGAGACCCAGTACTTC,CASSLAQGQETQYF
TRBV5-1,-,-,TRBJ2-3,TGCGCCAGCAGCTTGGACATCACGGGATGGACGCAGTATTTT,CASSLDITGWTQYF
TRBV10-3,TRBD2,-,TRBJ2-2,TGTGCCATCAGGCCGGGCGGGGGCACCGGGGAGCTGTTTTTT,CAIRPGGGTGELFF
TRBV10-2,-,-,TRBJ2-3,TGCGCCAGCCGTCTAGCGCGACCCTCTAGCACAGATACGCAGTATTTT,CASRLARPSSTDTQYF
TRBV29-1,-,-,TRBJ2-3,TGCAGCGTGGGCGCAAGCGTCGGCACAGATACGCAGTATTTT,CSVGASVGTDTQYF
TRBV19,-,-,TRBJ2-3,TGTGCCAGTAGCCGGACAGAAAGCACAGATACGCAGTATTTT,CASSRTESTDTQYF
TRBV4-2,TRBD2,-,TRBJ2-7,TGTGCCAGCAGCCCCAAGAGCGGGAGCGAGCAGTACTTC,CASSPKSGSEQYF
TRBV28,-,-,TRBJ2-7,TGTGCCAGCAGTTCTACCGGGACATACTACGAGCAGTACTTC,CASSSTGTYYEQYF
TRBV6-1,-,-,TRBJ2-7,TGTGCCAGCAGTGAATGGTATCGGGACCCCCCCGAGCAGTACTTC,CASSEWYRDPPEQYF
TRBV5-1,-,-,TRBJ1-1,TGCGCCAGCAGCTTGGCTTTGGGGGCCGGAGAAGCTTTCTTT,CASSLALGAGEAFF
TRBV19,-,-,TRBJ2-3,TGTGCCAGTAGTATACAGGGAGGCGGCACAGATACGCAGTATTTT,CASSIQGGGTDTQYF
TRBV20-1,-,-,TRBJ1-1,TGCAGTGCTACCAGACAGGAAGCTTTCTTT,CSATRQEAFF
TRBV29-1,TRBD1,-,TRBJ1-2,TGCAGCGTTCTAGGGGGCAGCGCAGGCTACACCTTC,CSVLGGSAGYTF
TRBV9,TRBD2,-,TRBJ2-7,TGTGCCAGCAGCTCTAGCGGGATTTCCTACGAGCAGTACTTC,CASSSSGISYEQYF
TRBV7-9,TRBD2,-,TRBJ2-1,TGTGCCAGCAGCTTAGGGAACCTGGGACTAGCGGGAGCCAATGAGCAGTTCTTC,CASSLGNLGLAGANEQFF
TRBV12-5,TRBD1,-,TRBJ2-2,TGTGCTAGTGGTTTATCCCGGGACAGGGATAAGACCGGGGAGCTGTTTTTT,CASGLSRDRDKTGELFF
TRBV6-1,-,-,TRBJ1-6,TGTGCCAGCAGTTCCGGGAATTCACCCCTCCACTTT,CASSSGNSPLHF
TRBV27,-,-,TRBJ2-7,TGTGCCAGCACATCAAGGCCCGGACAGTCCGAGCAGTACTTC,CASTSRPGQSEQYF
TRBV30,TRBD1,-,TRBJ2-7,TGTGCCTGGAGTCGACAGGGCTCAGAGCAGTACTTC,CAWSRQGSEQYF
TRBV5-6,-,-,TRBJ2-3,TGTGCCAGCAGCTTGGTCAGGAGACCCACAGATACGCAGTATTTT,CASSLVRRPTDTQYF
TRBV19,TRBD1,few,TRBJ1-1,TGTGCCAGTAGTATAGGCCGAAACAGGGGGCTGGGGACTGAAGCTTTCTTT,CASSIGRNRGLGTEAFF
TRBV5-1,TRBD1,-,TRBJ1-1,TGCGCCAGCAGCCCCGGGGCAGGGGGGGAAGTAGCTTTCTTT,CASSPGAGGEVAFF
TRBV19,-,once,TRBJ2-5,TGTGCCAGTAGTGCCAAGCCTAGGGCCCACCAGACCCAGTACTTC,CASSAKPRAHQTQYF
TRBV29-1,-,-,TRBJ1-2,TGCAGCGGCCAACAGGCTAACTATGGCTACACCTTC,CSGQQANYGYTF
TRBV5-5,TRBD1,large,TRBJ2-3,TGTGCCAGCAGCTCTCCCCTAGGGGGCGGGACGCAGTATTTT,CASSSPLGGGTQYF
TRBV6-1,-,once,TRBJ1-4,TGTGCCAGCAGTGAACCTCGGGCAGGCCCTTTTATGTTTTTT,CASSEPRAGPFMFF
TRBV5-1,-,-,TRBJ2-3,TGCGCCAGCAGCTCACAGGGACCGGGGAATACGCAGTATTTT,CASSSQGPGNTQYF